This T cell receptor (beta chain) was profiled in a study of human T cells and chemical hapten exposure. The wider study: Sensitization applied 2% DPC to roughly 2 cm by roughly 2 cm of upper inner arm skin.

The time point here: patch test 1, 2 weeks after DPC sensitization. Documented treatment: therapeutic diphenylcyclopropenone sensitization with weekly scalp DPC. TCRdb ran MiXCR on the RACE reads and lists one entry per CDR3 protein. The repertoire consists of around 120,000 distinct CDR3 sequences, with around an eighth occurring once and the leading ten covering about 1.4%. V lost 2 bases, J lost 1 base, and 11 bases lay in between. Germline V lookup: CDR1 MGHDK, CDR2 SYGVNS. The CDR3 sequence is 15 residues long. Sequencing used whole blood, obtained in connection with sensitization to the hapten diphenylcyclopropenone (DPC). This clonotype was sampled from a woman in her forties or fifties with alopecia areata. Some clones in this sample may be carry-over from other donors' samples. This sequence joins TRBV25-1 and TRBJ1-1; D is undetermined. The CDR3 here is CASSERRTGNTEAFF. Written as DNA, the CDR3 is TGTGCCAGCAGTGAAAGGAGAACCGGGAACACTGAAGCTTTCTTT.